What follows describes a single TCR beta chain. Its antigen is unknown. This entry belongs to a study of CD8 T cells in ankylosing spondylitis. The study, taken as a whole, reports: Reports say disease-linked clones showed up significantly more in matched ankylosing spondylitis synovial fluid. The study identified a TCR beta motif of under ten highly homologous variants that appeared characteristic of ankylosing spondylitis blood. A CD8+ phenotype characterized the disease-linked clones, which were relatively rare in peripheral blood.

In making TCR beta libraries, quantitative 5'-RACE with molecular barcodes was used. TCRdb analysed the 5' RACE reads with MiXCR anew, one entry per CDR3 protein. The sample lists hundreds of thousands of distinct CDR3 sequences, 26% occurring once. The V end lost 1 base, the J end lost 8 bases, and 8 bases lay between the germline ends. Per the germline V gene, CDR1 is LGHDT and CDR2 is YNNKEL (reference sequence). The CDR3 has 12 residues. The V and J genes are TRBV3-1 and TRBJ1-2; no clear D. Sequenced material: blood, either unsorted or a sorted T cell fraction (not recorded which). The receptor comes from a male donor with ankylosing spondylitis. The DNA for the CDR3 is TGTGCCAGCAGCCAAGCGGGGATCGGCTACACCTTC. It yields the protein CASSQAGIGYTF.